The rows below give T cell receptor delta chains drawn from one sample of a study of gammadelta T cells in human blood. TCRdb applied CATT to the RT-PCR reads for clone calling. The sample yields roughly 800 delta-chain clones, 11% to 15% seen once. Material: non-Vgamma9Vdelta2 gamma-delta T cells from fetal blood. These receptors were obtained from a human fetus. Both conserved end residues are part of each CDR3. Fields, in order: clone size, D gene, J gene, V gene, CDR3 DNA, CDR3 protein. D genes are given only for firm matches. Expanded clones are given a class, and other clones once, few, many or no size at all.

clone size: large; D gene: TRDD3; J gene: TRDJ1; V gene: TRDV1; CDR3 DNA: TGTGCTCTTGGGGAATCAGGCCTACTGGGGGATACGCTCCCCGAAACCGATAAACTCATCTTT; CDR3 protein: CALGESGLLGDTLPETDKLIF
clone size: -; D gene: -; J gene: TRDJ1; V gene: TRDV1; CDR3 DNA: TGTGCTCTTGGGGAACTCCCCATTCCTCGGCTCCATCCCAGTCGGTACACCGATAGACTCATCTTT; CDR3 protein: CALGELPIPRLHPSRYTDRLIF
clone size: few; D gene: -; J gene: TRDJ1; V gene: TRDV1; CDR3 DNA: TGTGCTCTTGGGGAACCGGGGACACACACCGATAAACTCATCTTT; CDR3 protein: CALGEPGTHTDKLIF
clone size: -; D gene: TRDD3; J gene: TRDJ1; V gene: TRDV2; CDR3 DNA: TGTGCCTGTGACAGTGGGGGATACGAGGCCGATAAACTCATCTTT; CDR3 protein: CACDSGGYEADKLIF
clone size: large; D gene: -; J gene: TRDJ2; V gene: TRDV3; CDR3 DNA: TGTGCCTTCACAACACCCTACTTAATAGCACAACTCTTCTTT; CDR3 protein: CAFTTPYLIAQLFF
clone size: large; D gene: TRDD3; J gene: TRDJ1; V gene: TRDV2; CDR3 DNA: TGTGCCTGTGACACCGGCGGATACGTGGAGAATAAACTCATCTTT; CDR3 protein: CACDTGGYVENKLIF
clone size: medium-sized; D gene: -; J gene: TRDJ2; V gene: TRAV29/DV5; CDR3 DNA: TGTGCAGCAAGCGCGCGGGAACCGACAGCACAACTCTTCTTT; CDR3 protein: CAASAREPTAQLFF
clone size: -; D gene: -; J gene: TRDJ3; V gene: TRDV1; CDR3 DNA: TGTGCTCTTGGGGAAACGGTGTGGGGGGTGAGCTCCTGGGACACCCGACAGATGTTTTTC; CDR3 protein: CALGETVWGVSSWDTRQMFF
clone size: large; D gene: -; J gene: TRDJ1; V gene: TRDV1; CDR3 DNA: TGTGCTCTTGGGGAACTCGAAGGGGTCACCGATAAACTCATCTTT; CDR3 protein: CALGELEGVTDKLIF
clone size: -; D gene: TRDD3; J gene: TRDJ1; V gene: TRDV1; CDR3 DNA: TGTGCTCTTGGGGGATTACGTGGTGGGGGATACACCGATAAACTCATCTTT; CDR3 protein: CALGGLRGGGYTDKLIF
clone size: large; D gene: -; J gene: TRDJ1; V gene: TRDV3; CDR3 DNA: TGTGCCTTTGGGATTTTCCTCCGGGGATTCCACACCGATAAACTCATCTTT; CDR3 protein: CAFGIFLRGFHTDKLIF
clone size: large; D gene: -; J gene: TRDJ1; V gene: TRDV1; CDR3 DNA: TGTGCTCTTGGGGAACTACTCCTACAAGGGGTGGGGGACCCCTTTACCGATAAACTCATCTTT; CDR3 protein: CALGELLLQGVGDPFTDKLIF
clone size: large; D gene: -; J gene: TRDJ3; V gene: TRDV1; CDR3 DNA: TGTGCTCTTGGGGAACCATCGGGGGAGCACTCCTGGGACACCCGACAGATGTTTTTC; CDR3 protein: CALGEPSGEHSWDTRQMFF
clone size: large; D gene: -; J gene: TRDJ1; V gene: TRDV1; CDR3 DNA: TGTGCTCTTGGGGGTCTCCTGCCCGGCGATGGGGCCGATAAACTCATCTTT; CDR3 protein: CALGGLLPGDGADKLIF
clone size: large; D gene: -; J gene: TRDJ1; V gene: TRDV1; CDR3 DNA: TGTGCTCTTGGGGAACTATGGGGGTCCTTGTACACCGATAAACTCATCTTT; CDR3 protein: CALGELWGSLYTDKLIF
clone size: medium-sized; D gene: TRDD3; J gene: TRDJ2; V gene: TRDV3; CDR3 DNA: TGTGCCTTTGGGGGACTGGGGGACCCGACAGCACAACTCTTCTTT; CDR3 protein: CAFGGLGDPTAQLFF
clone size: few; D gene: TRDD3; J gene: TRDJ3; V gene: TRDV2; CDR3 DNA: TGTGCCTGTGACACCGGGGGGATGGGCCGTAGCTCCTGGGACACCCGACAGATGTTTTTC; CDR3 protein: CACDTGGMGRSSWDTRQMFF
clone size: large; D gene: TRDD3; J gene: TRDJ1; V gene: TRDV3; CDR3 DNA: TGTGCCTTTCCCTATACTGGGGGATACGGGTACACCGATAAACTCATCTTT; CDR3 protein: CAFPYTGGYGYTDKLIF
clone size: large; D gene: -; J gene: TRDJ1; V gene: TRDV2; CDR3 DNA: TGTGCCTGTGACACCGAGCGACTGGTGGACGGCGATAAACTCATCTTT; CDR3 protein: CACDTERLVDGDKLIF
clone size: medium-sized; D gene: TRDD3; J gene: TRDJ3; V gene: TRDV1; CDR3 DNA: TGTGCTCTTGGGGAACTCTGGGGGAGCTCCTGGGACACCCGACAGATGTTTTTC; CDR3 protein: CALGELWGSSWDTRQMFF
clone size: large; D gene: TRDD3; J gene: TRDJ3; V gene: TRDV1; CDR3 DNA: TGTGCTCTTGGGACTTACTACTGGGGGTCCCCCTGGGACACCCGACAGATGTTTTTC; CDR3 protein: CALGTYYWGSPWDTRQMFF
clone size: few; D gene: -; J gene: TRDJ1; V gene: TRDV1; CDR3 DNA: TGTGCTCTTGGGGTTCTTCCAACTGTGACAGCACAACTCATCTTT; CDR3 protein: CALGVLPTVTAQLIF
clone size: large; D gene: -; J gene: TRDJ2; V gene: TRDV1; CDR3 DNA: TGTGCTCTTGGGGACATCGAGTGGGACGTCGTGGAAGCACAACTCTTCTTT; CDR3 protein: CALGDIEWDVVEAQLFF
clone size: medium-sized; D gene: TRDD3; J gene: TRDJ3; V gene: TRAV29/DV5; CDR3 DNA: TGTGCAGCAAGCGTACTGGGGGATAGAGGCTCCTGGGACACCCGACAGATGTTTTTC; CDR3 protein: CAASVLGDRGSWDTRQMFF
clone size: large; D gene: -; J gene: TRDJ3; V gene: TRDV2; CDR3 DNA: TGTGCCTGTGACGAAGAGAGGATACCTGGAACCCCCTGGGACACCCGACAGATGTTTTTC; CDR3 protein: CACDEERIPGTPWDTRQMFF
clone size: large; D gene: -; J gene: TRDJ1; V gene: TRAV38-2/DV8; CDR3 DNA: TGTGCTTATAGGAGCGCGGGGGTCGCCACCGATAAACTCATCTTT; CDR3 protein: CAYRSAGVATDKLIF
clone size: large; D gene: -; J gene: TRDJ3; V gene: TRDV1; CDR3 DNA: TGTGCTCTTGGGGAATCTCCTACGGGGATCTGGGGGCCTTACCCACGCTCCTGGGACACCCGACAGATGTTTTTC; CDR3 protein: CALGESPTGIWGPYPRSWDTRQMFF
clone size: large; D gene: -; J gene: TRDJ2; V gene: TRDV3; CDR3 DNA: TGTGCCTTTGGGGGATTGACAGCACAACTCTTCTTT; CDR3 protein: CAFGGLTAQLFF
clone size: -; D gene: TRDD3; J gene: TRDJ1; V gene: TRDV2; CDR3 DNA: TGTGCCTGTGTCACCGGGGGATACACCGATAAACTCATCTTT; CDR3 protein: CACVTGGYTDKLIF
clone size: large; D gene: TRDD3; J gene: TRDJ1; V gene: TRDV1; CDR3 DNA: TGTGCTCTTGGGGAACTAGGGGGATACACCGATAAACTCATCTTT; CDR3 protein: CALGELGGYTDKLIF
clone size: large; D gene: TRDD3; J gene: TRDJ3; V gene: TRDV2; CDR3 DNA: TGTGCCTGTGTTAGTACTGGGGGATCGTTGAGCTCCTGGGACACCCGACAGATGTTTTTC; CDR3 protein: CACVSTGGSLSSWDTRQMFF
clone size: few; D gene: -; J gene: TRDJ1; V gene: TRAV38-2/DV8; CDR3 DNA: TGTGCTTATAGGAGCCCCCGGATCCTACGAGCGTCGGTACTGGGCCTCACCGATAAACTCATCTTT; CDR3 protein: CAYRSPRILRASVLGLTDKLIF
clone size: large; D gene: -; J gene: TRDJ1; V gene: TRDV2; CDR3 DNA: TGTGCCTGTGACCCCGGTGGGTATCCCTACACCGATAAACTCATCTTT; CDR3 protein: CACDPGGYPYTDKLIF
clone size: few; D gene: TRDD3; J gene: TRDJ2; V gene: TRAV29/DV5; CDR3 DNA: TGTGCAGCAAGCGCGTTACTGGGGGATGTGACAGCACAACTCTTCTTT; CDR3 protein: CAASALLGDVTAQLFF
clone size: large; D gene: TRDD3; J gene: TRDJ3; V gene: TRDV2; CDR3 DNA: TGTGCCTGTGACACCGTCGGGGGATACTGGGACACCCGACAGATGTTTTTC; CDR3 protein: CACDTVGGYWDTRQMFF
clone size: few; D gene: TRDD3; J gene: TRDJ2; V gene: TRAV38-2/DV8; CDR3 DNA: TGTGCTTATAGGAGCGTACTGGGGGTCCCTTTGACAGCACAACTCTTCTTT; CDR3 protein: CAYRSVLGVPLTAQLFF
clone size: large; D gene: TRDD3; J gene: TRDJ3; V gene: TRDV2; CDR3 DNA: TGTGCCTGTGACACTCGACTGGGGGTTGACTCCTGGGACACCCGACAGATGTTTTTC; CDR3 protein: CACDTRLGVDSWDTRQMFF
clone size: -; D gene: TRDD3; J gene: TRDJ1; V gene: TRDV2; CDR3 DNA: TGTGCCTGTGACACCGGTGGGGGATTCTCCGATAAACTCATCTTT; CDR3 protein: CACDTGGGFSDKLIF
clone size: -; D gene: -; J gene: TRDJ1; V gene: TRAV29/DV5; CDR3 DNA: TGTGCAGCACTGCAGGACACCGATAAACTCATCTTT; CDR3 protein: CAALQDTDKLIF
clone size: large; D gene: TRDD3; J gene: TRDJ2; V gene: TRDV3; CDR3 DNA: TGTGCCCGTCTGGGGATACGAGGGACAGCACAACTCTTCTTT; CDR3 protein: CARLGIRGTAQLFF
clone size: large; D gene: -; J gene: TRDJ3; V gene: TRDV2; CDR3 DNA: TGTGCCTGTGACCGAACCTTCCTTTCGACGACCTGGGGGTCTAGCTCCTGGGACACCCGACAGATGTTTTTC; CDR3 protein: CACDRTFLSTTWGSSSWDTRQMFF
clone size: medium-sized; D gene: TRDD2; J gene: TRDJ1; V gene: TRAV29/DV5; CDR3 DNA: TGTGCAGCAACCGTCTTCCTACGCGGGGGAAACACCGATAAACTCATCTTT; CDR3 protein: CAATVFLRGGNTDKLIF
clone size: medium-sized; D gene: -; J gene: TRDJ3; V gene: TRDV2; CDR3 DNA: TGTGCCTGTGACTCCCGGGGGGGACTCCGCTCCTGGGACACCCGACAGATGTTTTTC; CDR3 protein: CACDSRGGLRSWDTRQMFF
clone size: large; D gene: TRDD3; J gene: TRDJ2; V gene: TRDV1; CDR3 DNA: TGTGCTCTTGGGGAAAGGGGATCCTACGTTTGTGATGGGGGATACCCCACAGCACAACTCTTCTTT; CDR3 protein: CALGERGSYVCDGGYPTAQLFF
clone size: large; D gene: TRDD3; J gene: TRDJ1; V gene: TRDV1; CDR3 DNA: TGTGCTCTTGGGGAACTGCCCGACTGGGGGATACGGGGGCAAAACGATAAACTCATCTTT; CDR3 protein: CALGELPDWGIRGQNDKLIF
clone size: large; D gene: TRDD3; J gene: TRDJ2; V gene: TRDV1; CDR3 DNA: TGTGCTCTTGGTGTACCGACTGGGGGATACTCAACACAACTCTTCTTT; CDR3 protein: CALGVPTGGYSTQLFF
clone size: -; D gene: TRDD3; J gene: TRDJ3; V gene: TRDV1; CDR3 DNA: TGTGCTCTTGGGGAACTGGGGGATACAAGCTGGGACACCCGACAGATGTTTTTC; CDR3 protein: CALGELGDTSWDTRQMFF